This T cell receptor beta chain stems from a study of cytomegalovirus exposure and HLA in healthy donors. Use of 60 Vbeta and 13 Jbeta primers characterized the PCR. Repertoires were generated with immunoSEQ multiplex PCR, while TCRdb's copy carries only in-frame clones and drops some. The sample records approximately 100,000 clones, roughly 69% being singletons. Points from the study as a whole: Data from an earlier analysis indicated that most TCR beta V segments were productive either about 87% or about 30% of the time.

About this clone: What it binds is unknown.

The CDR3 runs 15 residues. V lost 0 bases, J lost 0 bases, and 7 bases lay in between. Germline loops: CDR1 MRHNA, CDR2 SNTAGT. This sequence was found in an older woman in good health and CMV-seropositive. Material: PBMCs. V and J are TRBV6-4 and TRBJ2-3, with D perhaps matching TRBD2 (6 bases). DNA of the CDR3: TGTGCCAGCAGTGACTCGGAGGGTAGCACAGATACGCAGTATTTT. Translating gives CASSDSEGSTDTQYF.